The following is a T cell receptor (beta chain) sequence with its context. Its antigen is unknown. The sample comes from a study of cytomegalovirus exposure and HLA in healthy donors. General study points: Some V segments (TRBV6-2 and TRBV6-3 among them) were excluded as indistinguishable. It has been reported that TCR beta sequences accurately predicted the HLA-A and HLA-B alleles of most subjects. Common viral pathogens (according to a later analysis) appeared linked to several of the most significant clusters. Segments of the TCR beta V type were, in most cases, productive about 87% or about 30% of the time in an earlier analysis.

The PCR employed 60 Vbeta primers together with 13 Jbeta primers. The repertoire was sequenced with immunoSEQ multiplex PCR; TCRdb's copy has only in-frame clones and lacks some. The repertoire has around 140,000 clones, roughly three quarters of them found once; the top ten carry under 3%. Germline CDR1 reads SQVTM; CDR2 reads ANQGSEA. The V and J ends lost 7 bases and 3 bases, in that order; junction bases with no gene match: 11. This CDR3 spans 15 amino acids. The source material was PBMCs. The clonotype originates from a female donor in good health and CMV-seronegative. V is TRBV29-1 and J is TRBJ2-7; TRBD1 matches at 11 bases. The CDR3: CSACNPGTGGYEQYF. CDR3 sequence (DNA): TGCAGCGCCTGTAACCCCGGGACAGGGGGCTACGAGCAGTACTTC.